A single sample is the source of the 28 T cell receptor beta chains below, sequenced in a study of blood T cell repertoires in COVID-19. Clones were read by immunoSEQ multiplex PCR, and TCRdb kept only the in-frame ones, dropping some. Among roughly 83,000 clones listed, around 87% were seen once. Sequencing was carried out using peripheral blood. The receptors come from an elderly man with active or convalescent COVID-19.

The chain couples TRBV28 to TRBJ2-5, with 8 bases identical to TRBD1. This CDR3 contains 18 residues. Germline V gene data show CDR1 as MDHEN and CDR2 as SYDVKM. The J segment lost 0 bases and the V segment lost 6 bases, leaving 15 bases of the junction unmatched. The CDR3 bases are TGTGCCAGCAGCACCGGGACAGGATCTTCTGAGTACCAAGAGACCCAGTACTTC. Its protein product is CASSTGTGSSEYQETQYF.

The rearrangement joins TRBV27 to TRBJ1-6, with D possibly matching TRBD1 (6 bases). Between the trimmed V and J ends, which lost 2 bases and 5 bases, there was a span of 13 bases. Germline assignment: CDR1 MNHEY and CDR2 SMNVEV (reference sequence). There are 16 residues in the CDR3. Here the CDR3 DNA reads TGTGCCAGCAGTTTAAGGGTGACAGGTAATAATTCACCCCTCCACTTT. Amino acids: CASSLRVTGNNSPLHF.

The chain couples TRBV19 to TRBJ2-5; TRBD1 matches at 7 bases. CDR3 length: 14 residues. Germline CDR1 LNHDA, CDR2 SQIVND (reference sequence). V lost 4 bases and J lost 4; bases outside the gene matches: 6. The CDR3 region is CASSTTGVGETQYF. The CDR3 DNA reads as TGTGCCAGTAGTACCACAGGGGTAGGAGAGACCCAGTACTTC.

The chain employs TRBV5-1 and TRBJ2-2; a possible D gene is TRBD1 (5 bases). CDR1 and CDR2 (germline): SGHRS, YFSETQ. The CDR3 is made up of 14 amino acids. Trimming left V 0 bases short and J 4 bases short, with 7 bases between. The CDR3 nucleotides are TGCGCCAGCAGCTTGGTAGGGGCCACCGGGGAGCTGTTTTTT. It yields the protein CASSLVGATGELFF.

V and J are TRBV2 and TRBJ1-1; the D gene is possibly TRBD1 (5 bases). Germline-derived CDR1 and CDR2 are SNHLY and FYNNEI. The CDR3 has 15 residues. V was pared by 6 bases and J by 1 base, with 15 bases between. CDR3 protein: CASRGGRTPNTEAFF. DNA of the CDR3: TGTGCCAGCAGGGGGGGACGAACACCGAACACTGAAGCTTTCTTT. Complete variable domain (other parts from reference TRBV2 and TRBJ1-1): EPEVTQTPSHQVTQMGQEVILRCVPISNHLYFYWYRQILGQKVEFLVSFYNNEISEKSEIFDDQFSVERPDGSNFTLKIRSTKLEDSAMYFCASRGGRTPNTEAFFGQGTRLTVV.

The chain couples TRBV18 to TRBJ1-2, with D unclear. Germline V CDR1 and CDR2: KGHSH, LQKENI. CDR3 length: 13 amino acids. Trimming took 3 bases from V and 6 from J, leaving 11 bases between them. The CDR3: CASSPGGEDGYTF. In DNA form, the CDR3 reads TGTGCCAGCTCACCTGGCGGCGAGGATGGCTACACCTTC.

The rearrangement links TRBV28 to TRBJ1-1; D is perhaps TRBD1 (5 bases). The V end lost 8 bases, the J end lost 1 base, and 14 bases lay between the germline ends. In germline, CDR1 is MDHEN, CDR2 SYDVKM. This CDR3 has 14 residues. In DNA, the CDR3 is TGTGCCAGCGCTACGGGGGGGGAGAACACTGAAGCTTTCTTT. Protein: CASATGGENTEAFF.

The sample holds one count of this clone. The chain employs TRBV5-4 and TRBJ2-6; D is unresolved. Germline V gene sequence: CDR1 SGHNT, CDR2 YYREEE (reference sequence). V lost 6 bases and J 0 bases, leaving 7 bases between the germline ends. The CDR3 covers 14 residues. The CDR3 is CASTFSSGANVLTF. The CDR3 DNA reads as TGTGCCAGCACCTTCTCCTCTGGGGCCAACGTCCTGACTTTC. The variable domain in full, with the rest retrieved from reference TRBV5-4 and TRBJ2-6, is ETGVTQSPTHLIKTRGQQVTLRCSSQSGHNTVSWYQQALGQGPQFIFQYYREEENGRGNFPPRFSGLQFPNYSSELNVNALELDDSALYLCASTFSSGANVLTFGAGSRLTVL.

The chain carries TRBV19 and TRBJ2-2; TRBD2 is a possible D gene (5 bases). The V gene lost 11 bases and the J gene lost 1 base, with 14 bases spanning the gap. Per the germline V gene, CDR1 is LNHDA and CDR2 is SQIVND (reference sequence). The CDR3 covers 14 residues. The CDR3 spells CARPGGGNTGELFF. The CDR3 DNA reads TGTGCCCGTCCAGGAGGAGGGAACACCGGGGAGCTGTTTTTT.

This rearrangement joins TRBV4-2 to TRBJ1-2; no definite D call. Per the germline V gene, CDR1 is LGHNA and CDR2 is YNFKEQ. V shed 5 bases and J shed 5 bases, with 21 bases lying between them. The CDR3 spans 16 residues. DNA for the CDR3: TGTGCCAGCAGCTCCCCAGGAGAGGCCACGGGGTATGGCTACACCTTC. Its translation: CASSSPGEATGYGYTF.

The CDR3 loop reads CASSPGTGNEKLFF. The DNA of the CDR3 is TGTGCCAGCTCCCCCGGGACAGGGAATGAAAAACTGTTTTTT. The chain uses TRBV18 and TRBJ1-4; TRBD1 matches at 9 bases. The germline CDR1 and CDR2 sequences are KGHSH and LQKENI. The ends lost 6 bases at V and 5 bases at J; junction bases unmatched: 4. This CDR3 has 14 amino acids.

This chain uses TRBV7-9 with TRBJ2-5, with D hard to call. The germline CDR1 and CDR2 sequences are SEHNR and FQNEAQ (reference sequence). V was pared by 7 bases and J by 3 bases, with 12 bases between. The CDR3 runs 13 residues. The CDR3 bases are TGTGCCAGCAACAACTACCAGGAAGAGACCCAGTACTTC. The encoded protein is CASNNYQEETQYF.

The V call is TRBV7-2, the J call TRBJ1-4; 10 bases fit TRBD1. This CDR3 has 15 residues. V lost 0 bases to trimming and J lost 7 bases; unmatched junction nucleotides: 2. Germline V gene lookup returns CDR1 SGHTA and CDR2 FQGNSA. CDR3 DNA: TGTGCCAGCAGCTTAGCGGGACAGGGGTCTGAAAAACTGTTTTTT. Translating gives CASSLAGQGSEKLFF. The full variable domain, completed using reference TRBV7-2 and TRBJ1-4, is GAGVSQSPSNKVTEKGKDVELRCDPISGHTALYWYRQSLGQGLEFLIYFQGNSAPDKSGLPSDRFSAERTGGSVSTLTIQRTQQEDSAVYLCASSLAGQGSEKLFFGSGTQLSVL.

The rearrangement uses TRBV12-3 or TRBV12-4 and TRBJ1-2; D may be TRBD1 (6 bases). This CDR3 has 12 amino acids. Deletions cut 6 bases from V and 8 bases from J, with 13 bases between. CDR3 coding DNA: TGTGCCAGCAGCAAACAGGGATTGGGCTACACCTTC. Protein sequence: CASSKQGLGYTF.

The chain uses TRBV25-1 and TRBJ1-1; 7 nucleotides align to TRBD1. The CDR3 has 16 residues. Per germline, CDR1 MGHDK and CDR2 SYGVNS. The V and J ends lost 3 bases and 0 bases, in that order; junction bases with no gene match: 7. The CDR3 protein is CASSDFHGTVNTEAFF. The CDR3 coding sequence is TGTGCCAGCAGTGATTTTCATGGGACAGTGAACACTGAAGCTTTCTTT. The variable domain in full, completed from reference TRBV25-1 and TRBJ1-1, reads EADIYQTPRYLVIGTGKKITLECSQTMGHDKMYWYQQDPGMELHLIHYSYGVNSTEKGDLSSESTVSRIRTEHFPLTLESARPSHTSQYLCASSDFHGTVNTEAFFGQGTRLTVV.

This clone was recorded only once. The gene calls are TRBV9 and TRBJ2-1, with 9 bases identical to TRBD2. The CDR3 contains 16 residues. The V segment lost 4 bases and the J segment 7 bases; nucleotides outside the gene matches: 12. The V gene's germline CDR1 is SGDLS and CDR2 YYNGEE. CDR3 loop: CASSPRTSVWGNEQFF. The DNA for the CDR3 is TGTGCCAGCAGCCCAAGGACTAGCGTGTGGGGGAATGAGCAGTTCTTC.

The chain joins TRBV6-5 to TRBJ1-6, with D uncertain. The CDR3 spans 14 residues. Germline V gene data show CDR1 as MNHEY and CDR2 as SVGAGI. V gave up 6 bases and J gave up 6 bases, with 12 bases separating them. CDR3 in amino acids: CASSLSRGNSPLHF. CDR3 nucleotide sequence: TGTGCCAGCAGCCTCAGCCGGGGTAATTCACCCCTCCACTTT.

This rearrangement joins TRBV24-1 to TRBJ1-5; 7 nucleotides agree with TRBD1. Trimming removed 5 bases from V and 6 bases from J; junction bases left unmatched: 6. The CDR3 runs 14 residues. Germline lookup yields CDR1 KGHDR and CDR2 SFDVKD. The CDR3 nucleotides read TGTGCCACCAGTGGCACAGGGGTGGGTCAGCCCCAGCATTTT. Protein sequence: CATSGTGVGQPQHF.

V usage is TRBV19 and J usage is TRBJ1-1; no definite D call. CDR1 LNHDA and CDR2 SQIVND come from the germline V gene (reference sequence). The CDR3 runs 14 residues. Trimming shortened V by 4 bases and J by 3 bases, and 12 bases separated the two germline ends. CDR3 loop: CASSNGRLDTEAFF. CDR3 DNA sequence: TGTGCCAGTAGTAACGGGAGGCTGGACACTGAAGCTTTCTTT.

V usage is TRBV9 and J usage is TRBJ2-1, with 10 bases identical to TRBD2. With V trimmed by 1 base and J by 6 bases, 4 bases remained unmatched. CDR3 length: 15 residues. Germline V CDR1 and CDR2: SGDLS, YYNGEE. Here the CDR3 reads CASSVLAGEGNEQFF. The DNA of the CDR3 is TGTGCCAGCAGCGTACTAGCGGGAGAAGGCAATGAGCAGTTCTTC. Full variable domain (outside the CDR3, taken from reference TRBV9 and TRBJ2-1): DSGVTQTPKHLITATGQRVTLRCSPRSGDLSVYWYQQSLDQGLQFLIQYYNGEERAKGNILERFSAQQFPDLHSELNLSSLELGDSALYFCASSVLAGEGNEQFFGPGTRLTVL.

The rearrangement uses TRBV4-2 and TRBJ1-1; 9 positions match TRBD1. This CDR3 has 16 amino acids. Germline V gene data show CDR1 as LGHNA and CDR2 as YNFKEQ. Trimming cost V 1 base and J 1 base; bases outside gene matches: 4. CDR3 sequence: CASSQGPGQGNTEAFF. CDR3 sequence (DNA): TGTGCCAGCAGCCAAGGTCCGGGACAGGGGAACACTGAAGCTTTCTTT.

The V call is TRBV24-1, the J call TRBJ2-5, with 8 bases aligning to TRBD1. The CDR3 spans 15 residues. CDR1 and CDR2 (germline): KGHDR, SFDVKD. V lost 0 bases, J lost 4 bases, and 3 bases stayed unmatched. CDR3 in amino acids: CATSDLRQGRETQYF. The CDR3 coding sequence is TGTGCCACCAGTGATTTGCGACAGGGGAGAGAGACCCAGTACTTC.

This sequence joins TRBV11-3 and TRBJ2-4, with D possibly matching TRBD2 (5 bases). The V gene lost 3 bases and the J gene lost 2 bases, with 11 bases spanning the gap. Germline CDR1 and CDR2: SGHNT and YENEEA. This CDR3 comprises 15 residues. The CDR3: CASSFGRGSKNIQYF. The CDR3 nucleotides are TGTGCCAGCAGCTTTGGCAGAGGGTCCAAAAACATTCAGTACTTC.

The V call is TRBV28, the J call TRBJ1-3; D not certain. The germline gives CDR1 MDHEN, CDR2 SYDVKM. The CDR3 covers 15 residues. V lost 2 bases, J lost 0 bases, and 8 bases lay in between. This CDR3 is CASSLGGNSGNTIYF. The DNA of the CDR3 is TGTGCCAGCAGTTTAGGAGGCAACTCTGGAAACACCATATATTTT.

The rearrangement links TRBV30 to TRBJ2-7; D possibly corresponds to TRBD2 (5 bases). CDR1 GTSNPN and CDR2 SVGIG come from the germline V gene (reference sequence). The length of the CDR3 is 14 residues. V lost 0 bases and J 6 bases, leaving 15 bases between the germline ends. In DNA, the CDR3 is TGTGCCTGGAGTGTACTCGGGTTAGAGGGCGAGCAGTACGTC. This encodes CAWSVLGLEGEQYV.

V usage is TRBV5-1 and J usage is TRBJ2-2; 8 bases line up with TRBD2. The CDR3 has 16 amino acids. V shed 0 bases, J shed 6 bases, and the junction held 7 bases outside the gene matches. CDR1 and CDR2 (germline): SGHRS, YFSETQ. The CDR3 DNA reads TGCGCCAGCAGCTTGGGCCTAGCGGGTAGCCCCGGGGAGCTGTTTTTT. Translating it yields CASSLGLAGSPGELFF.

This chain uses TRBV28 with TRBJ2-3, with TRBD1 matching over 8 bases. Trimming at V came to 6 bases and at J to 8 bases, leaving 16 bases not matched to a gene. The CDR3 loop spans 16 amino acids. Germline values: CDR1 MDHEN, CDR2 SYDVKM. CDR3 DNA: TGTGCCAGCAGCGCCCCGGGACAGGAGCCCGCCGGTACGCAGTATTTT. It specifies CASSAPGQEPAGTQYF.

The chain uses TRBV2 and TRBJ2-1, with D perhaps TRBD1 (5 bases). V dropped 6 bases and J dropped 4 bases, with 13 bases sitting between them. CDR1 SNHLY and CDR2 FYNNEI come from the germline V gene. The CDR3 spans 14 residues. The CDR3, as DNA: TGTGCCAGCAGCCGACAGAGAACTTACAATGAGCAGTTCTTC. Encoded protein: CASSRQRTYNEQFF. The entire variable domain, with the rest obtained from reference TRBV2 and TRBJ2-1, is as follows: EPEVTQTPSHQVTQMGQEVILRCVPISNHLYFYWYRQILGQKVEFLVSFYNNEISEKSEIFDDQFSVERPDGSNFTLKIRSTKLEDSAMYFCASSRQRTYNEQFFGPGTRLTVL.